The T cell receptor (beta chain) under discussion was sequenced for a study of CD8 T cells in ankylosing spondylitis. Quantitative 5'-RACE with molecular barcodes generated TCR beta libraries. TCRdb reprocessed the 5' RACE reads via MiXCR and lists one record per CDR3 protein. The sample lists 150,000 to 200,000 distinct CDR3 sequences; 25% to 35% were seen once. Trimming removed 6 bases from V and 5 bases from J; junction bases left unmatched: 6. CDR3 size: 14 residues. Germline CDR1 is ENHRY and CDR2 is SYGVKD. Study-wide findings and caveats: Disease-linked clones proved CD8+ and comparatively uncommon in peripheral blood. What seemed typical of ankylosing spondylitis blood was a TCR beta motif built from about eight highly homologous variants. Prior work had noted some motif variants in reactive arthritis blood and synovial fluid.

As to this clonotype: The antigen is undetermined.

This TCR came from a male donor with ankylosing spondylitis. Sequenced material: synovial fluid, either unsorted or a sorted T cell fraction (not recorded which). The chain uses TRBV10-3 and TRBJ2-7; the match to TRBD2 covers 11 bases. CDR3 sequence: CAIRLAGGLDEQYF. DNA of the CDR3: TGTGCCATCAGGTTAGCGGGAGGGCTTGACGAGCAGTACTTC.